A single sample is the source of the 29 T cell receptor beta chains below, sequenced in a study of PD-L1 blockade in urothelial cancer. Time point: pretreatment peripheral blood. The method was immunoSEQ multiplex PCR; TCRdb's version includes in-frame clones alone and lacks a portion of them. The table has tens of thousands of clones, about 68% seen once. Sequencing was performed on PBMCs, taken around atezolizumab (anti-PD-L1) treatment. These receptors all stem from a man between 65 and 85 years old with urothelial cancer.

The chain is built from TRBV27 and TRBJ2-1; D ambiguous. Germline-derived CDR1 and CDR2 are MNHEY and SMNVEV (reference sequence). This CDR3 region has 14 residues. V dropped 2 bases and J dropped 5 bases, with 10 bases sitting between them. For the CDR3, the DNA is TGTGCCAGCAGTTTAGGGCGAGTTAACAATGAGCAGTTCTTC. Translation gives CASSLGRVNNEQFF.

The chain is built from TRBV10-3 and TRBJ1-5, with 12 bases aligning to TRBD1. V lost 11 bases and J lost 7; bases outside the gene matches: 12. The length of the CDR3 is 15 residues. The germline V gene has CDR1 ENHRY and CDR2 SYGVKD. The CDR3 nucleotides read TGTGCCGCCCCGGGACAGGGGGCGCAAAGGCAGCCCCAGCATTTT. Translating gives CAAPGQGAQRQPQHF.

CDR3 residues: CASSLFNRGNEKLFF. DNA of the CDR3: TGTGCCAGCAGTTTATTTAACAGGGGTAATGAAAAACTGTTTTTT. This chain links TRBV28 with TRBJ1-4, with 7 bases that match TRBD1. Trimming cost V 1 base and J 4 bases; bases outside gene matches: 3. The CDR3 spans 15 residues. Germline V gene sequence: CDR1 MDHEN, CDR2 SYDVKM.

The chain recombines TRBV11-2 with TRBJ2-2; TRBD2 matches 10 bases. This CDR3 is 15 amino acids long. Germline loops: CDR1 SGHAT, CDR2 FQNNGV. V was clipped by 3 bases and J by 6 bases; unmatched bases: 4. DNA for the CDR3: TGTGCCAGCAGCTTGAGCGGGGGGGCCTCCGGGGAGCTGTTTTTT. Amino acid sequence: CASSLSGGASGELFF.

This rearrangement joins TRBV5-1 to TRBJ2-5; 10 bases line up with TRBD2. Germline V lookup: CDR1 SGHRS, CDR2 YFSETQ. J gave up 5 bases and V 4 bases, and 17 bases lay outside the gene matches. CDR3 length equals 18 residues. CDR3 DNA: TGCGCCAGCAGCCCGCCGCGTACTAGCGGGGTTGCAGGGGAGACCCAGTACTTC. Translated: CASSPPRTSGVAGETQYF.

The chain is built from TRBV4-1 and TRBJ2-2; perhaps TRBD2 as D (5 bases). The CDR3 spans 15 residues. V lost 2 bases and J lost 3, with 10 bases in between. Germline V gene sequence: CDR1 MGHRA, CDR2 YSYEKL. The CDR3 DNA reads as TGCGCCAGCAGCCAATTAGGGCGGGACACCGGGGAGCTGTTTTTT. Translating it yields CASSQLGRDTGELFF.

The chain couples TRBV5-4 to TRBJ2-2; tentative D call: TRBD2 (5 bases). The CDR3 is made up of 15 amino acids. CDR1 and CDR2 (germline): SGHNT, YYREEE (reference sequence). V shed 4 bases and J shed 3 bases, with 13 bases lying between them. CDR3 nucleotide sequence: TGTGCCAGCAGCCCACCGGGGTTTGACACCGGGGAGCTGTTTTTT. It yields the protein CASSPPGFDTGELFF.

This clone came up a few times. The V and J genes are TRBV6-5 and TRBJ2-3; 11 bases are a match to TRBD2. The CDR3 runs to 14 residues. Germline values: CDR1 MNHEY, CDR2 SVGAGI. J was trimmed by 6 bases and V by 6 bases; bases with no gene match: 5. The CDR3 DNA sequence: TGTGCCAGCAGCGTAGCGGGGGGGCCTGATACGCAGTATTTT. It is translated as CASSVAGGPDTQYF.

The rearrangement uses TRBV7-2 and TRBJ2-3, with TRBD2 identical over 9 bases. V was clipped by 6 bases and J by 6 bases; unmatched bases: 10. Germline V gene data show CDR1 as SGHTA and CDR2 as FQGNSA. The CDR3 has 15 amino acids. The CDR3 is CASSRGGLAGDTQYF. CDR3 coding DNA: TGTGCCAGCAGTAGAGGGGGCCTAGCGGGGGATACGCAGTATTTT.

This chain links TRBV29-1 with TRBJ1-1; possibly TRBD1 for D (6 bases). The V end lost 7 bases, the J end lost 7 bases, and 19 bases lay between the germline ends. This CDR3 is built from 13 residues. From germline, CDR1 is SQVTM and CDR2 ANQGSEA. CDR3 bases: TGCAGCGCCACCGGTGCGGGGGGCGGTGAAGCTTTCTTT. Translated, it gives CSATGAGGGEAFF.

The CDR3 protein is CASSEILGGRLRNEQFF. The CDR3 DNA is TGTGCCAGCAGTGAAATTTTGGGCGGGAGATTAAGAAATGAGCAGTTCTTC. The V and J genes are TRBV6-1 and TRBJ2-1; 7 bases align to TRBD2. The CDR3 sequence is 17 residues long. V trimming: 2 bases; J trimming: 7 bases; junction bases outside the gene matches: 14. Germline V gene lookup returns CDR1 MNHNS and CDR2 SASEGT.

In its sample, this clone was seen a few times. V usage is TRBV6-5 and J usage is TRBJ1-6; 11 nucleotides line up with TRBD1. The J segment lost 5 bases and the V segment lost 6 bases, leaving 3 bases of the junction unmatched. The germline V gene has CDR1 MNHEY and CDR2 SVGAGI. The CDR3 sequence is 15 residues long. This chain's CDR3 is CASRRGQGDNSPLHF. CDR3 DNA: TGTGCCAGCAGGCGGGGACAGGGGGATAATTCACCCCTCCACTTT.

This rearrangement joins TRBV7-2 to TRBJ1-1; 8 bases map to TRBD1. The CDR3 is 14 amino acids. J gave up 1 base and V 5 bases, and 3 bases lay outside the gene matches. Germline V CDR1 and CDR2: SGHTA, FQGNSA. The DNA for the CDR3 is TGTGCCAGCAGCACCAGGGGGCAGAACACTGAAGCTTTCTTT. Encoded protein: CASSTRGQNTEAFF.

This rearrangement joins TRBV4-3 to TRBJ2-1, with D uncertain. Germline V gene lookup returns CDR1 LGHNA and CDR2 YSLEER. This CDR3 is 14 amino acids long. V lost 4 bases, J lost 7 bases, and 14 bases lay in between. Here the CDR3 reads CASSRSGSRNEQFF. The CDR3 DNA reads TGCGCCAGCAGCCGAAGTGGGTCCAGGAATGAGCAGTTCTTC.

In this sample, this clone turned up a few times. The V gene is TRBV4-1, the J gene TRBJ2-3; 7 bases are shared with TRBD1. The germline V gene has CDR1 MGHRA and CDR2 YSYEKL. Unmatched junction bases numbered 5, after V lost 0 bases and J lost 2 bases. This CDR3 spans 16 amino acids. The CDR3 is CASSQEHRGFTDTQYF. CDR3 coding DNA: TGCGCCAGCAGCCAAGAGCACAGGGGTTTCACAGATACGCAGTATTTT.

In this sample, this clone turned up once. The chain recombines TRBV5-1 with TRBJ2-3; D remains unclear. The V end lost 0 bases, the J end lost 5 bases, and 10 bases lay between the germline ends. This CDR3 is built from 14 residues. Germline loops: CDR1 SGHRS, CDR2 YFSETQ. The CDR3 bases are TGCGCCAGCAGCTTGGCCCCTAGTCGAGATACGCAGTATTTT. Residues: CASSLAPSRDTQYF.

The chain carries TRBV5-4 and TRBJ2-3; 7 bases match TRBD1. This CDR3 has 15 residues. CDR1 and CDR2 (germline): SGHNT, YYREEE (reference sequence). V lost 6 bases, J lost 1 base, and 8 bases stayed unmatched. For the CDR3, the DNA is TGTGCCAGCATAAAACAGGGGAAGGGCACAGATACGCAGTATTTT. Translated: CASIKQGKGTDTQYF.

This chain links TRBV25-1 with TRBJ1-5; 7 bases line up with TRBD1. V lost 4 bases and J lost 2; bases outside the gene matches: 5. CDR3 length equals 15 residues. Germline CDR1 is MGHDK and CDR2 is SYGVNS. CDR3 in amino acids: CASSGQGAGNQPQHF. CDR3 nucleotides: TGTGCCAGCAGTGGACAGGGTGCGGGCAATCAGCCCCAGCATTTT.

The V and J genes are TRBV19 and TRBJ2-3; the match to TRBD2 covers 8 bases. Germline V gene data show CDR1 as LNHDA and CDR2 as SQIVND (reference sequence). The CDR3 totals 15 residues. After removal of 3 bases from V and 1 base from J, the junction contained 3 bases not matched to a gene. The CDR3 reads CASSILAGGTDTQYF. The DNA for the CDR3 is TGTGCCAGTAGTATCCTAGCGGGCGGCACAGATACGCAGTATTTT.

The gene calls are TRBV28 and TRBJ1-3; the match to TRBD1 covers 10 bases. The CDR3 is 14 residues long. Per germline, CDR1 MDHEN and CDR2 SYDVKM. V was clipped by 5 bases and J by 8 bases; unmatched bases: 6. DNA for the CDR3: TGTGCCAGCAGTCGGGACAGGGGAGTAGACACCATATATTTT. Translating gives CASSRDRGVDTIYF.

The chain has TRBV30 and TRBJ2-7; weak D call: TRBD1 (6 bases). This CDR3 spans 15 amino acids. Looked up from germline, CDR1 is GTSNPN and CDR2 is SVGIG (reference sequence). V lost 6 bases and J 2 bases, leaving 20 bases between the germline ends. This chain's CDR3 is CACGALQGNPYEQYF. Here the CDR3 DNA reads TGTGCCTGTGGGGCTTTACAGGGAAACCCCTACGAGCAGTACTTC.

The genes are TRBV28 and TRBJ2-7; 8 nucleotides agree with TRBD1. CDR1 and CDR2 (germline): MDHEN, SYDVKM. The length of the CDR3 is 14 residues. V was pared by 3 bases and J by 7 bases, with 8 bases of the junction left unmatched. This chain's CDR3 is CASSFPGQVREQYF. The CDR3 DNA reads TGTGCCAGCAGTTTCCCGGGACAGGTGCGGGAGCAGTACTTC.

This chain links TRBV2 with TRBJ2-7, with D perhaps TRBD2 (7 bases). The germline gives CDR1 SNHLY, CDR2 FYNNEI. The CDR3 has 16 amino acids. V gave up 3 bases and J gave up 1 base, with 16 bases separating them. In nucleotides, the CDR3 is TGTGCCAGCAGTGAGGGGGGGGCGCGATCTTCCTACGAGCAGTACTTC. This encodes CASSEGGARSSYEQYF.

The chain couples TRBV9 to TRBJ2-3, with D unclear. The CDR3 runs to 13 residues. V was clipped by 0 bases and J by 5 bases, with 7 bases between them. The V gene's germline CDR1 is SGDLS and CDR2 YYNGEE. DNA for the CDR3: TGTGCCAGCAGCGTAGTCTCCAGAGATACGCAGTATTTT. Its protein product is CASSVVSRDTQYF.

This clone was picked up a small number of times. This chain joins TRBV2 and TRBJ1-3; a possible D gene is TRBD1 (6 bases). V dropped 4 bases and J dropped 0 bases, with 13 bases sitting between them. The CDR3 has 16 residues. The germline CDR1 and CDR2 sequences are SNHLY and FYNNEI. The CDR3 is CASSVVDSDSGNTIYF. The CDR3 nucleotides are TGTGCCAGCAGTGTAGTGGACAGCGACTCTGGAAACACCATATATTTT.

This chain links TRBV29-1 with TRBJ2-1, with D perhaps matching TRBD1 (6 bases). The V and J ends lost 1 base and 8 bases respectively, with 12 bases between them. The germline gives CDR1 SQVTM, CDR2 ANQGSEA. The CDR3 runs 13 residues. This chain's CDR3 is CSVEAGVGDEQFF. The CDR3 DNA sequence: TGCAGCGTTGAAGCAGGGGTTGGGGATGAGCAGTTCTTC.

V and J are TRBV5-6 and TRBJ2-7; weak D call: TRBD1 (5 bases). The CDR3 contains 14 residues. The V end was cut by 7 bases, the J end by 7 bases, with 21 bases between. Germline V CDR1 and CDR2: SGHDT, YYEEEE. The chain's CDR3 is CASSRNRLSGEQYF. The CDR3 DNA reads as TGTGCCAGCTCCCGGAACCGGCTCTCAGGGGAGCAGTACTTC.

The V gene is TRBV19, the J gene TRBJ1-2; D is perhaps TRBD1 (5 bases). Germline V gene sequence: CDR1 LNHDA, CDR2 SQIVND (reference sequence). This CDR3 region has 15 residues. V was clipped by 6 bases and J by 5 bases, with 19 bases between them. CDR3: CASSSRAQGLYGYTF. CDR3 sequence (DNA): TGTGCCAGTAGCTCCCGGGCCCAGGGATTGTATGGCTACACCTTC.

This rearrangement joins TRBV6-1 to TRBJ1-4; tentative D call: TRBD1 (5 bases). This CDR3 has 14 amino acids. Deletions cut 6 bases from V and 3 bases from J, with 11 bases between. The germline V gene has CDR1 MNHNS and CDR2 SASEGT. In nucleotides, the CDR3 is TGTGCCAGCAGACCAGGGTTGGCTAATGAAAAACTGTTTTTT. This codes for CASRPGLANEKLFF.